This T cell receptor (beta chain) emerged from a study of shared clonotypes between healthy human individuals. Study-wide findings and caveats: For naive CD4 cells, approximately 4.7% of clonotypes were shared across a few donors. Genetic and exposure-history diversity was limited by the few donors.

Only CD45RO-negative cells positively selected for CCR7 counted as naive CD8 cells, so terminally differentiated effector memory CD45RA+ cells were excluded. In the case of this clone: Its specificity is unknown. This same CDR3 is encoded by further DNA sequences in the sample.

The V and J ends lost 2 bases and 9 bases respectively, with 5 bases between them. Germline CDR1 and CDR2: MNHEY and SVGAGI. CDR3 length equals 11 residues. Sequenced by immunoSEQ multiplex PCR; TCRdb stores in-frame clones only, minus some. The sample shows some 1,900,000 clones, roughly 95% of them seen only once. The chain uses TRBV6-5 and TRBJ2-1; D not resolved. This clonotype was obtained from a man between 18 and 35 years old in good health. Sequencing was performed on naive CD8+ T cells sorted from blood. The CDR3 here is CASSYGIEQFF. In nucleotides, the CDR3 is TGTGCCAGCAGTTACGGTATTGAGCAGTTCTTC.